Listed below are T cell receptor beta chains from one sample, sequenced in a study of neurological immune-mediated disorders. TCRdb re-called the 5' RACE reads through MiXCR, storing one row per CDR3 protein. The data contain fewer than 110,000 distinct CDR3 sequences, 9.5% to 14% of them singletons. Sequenced: PBMCs. These receptors all stem from a female donor with HTLV-1-associated myelopathy (HAM/TSP). CDR3s include the opening cysteine and the closing phenylalanine or tryptophan. D genes are given only for firm matches. The listing skips clone size in some rows; elsewhere it reads once, few, many or a size class.

v_gene: TRBV20-1; abundance: few; d_gene: -; j_gene: TRBJ2-7; CDR3nt: TGCAGTGCTGCGGGACGACTTGGCGAGCAGTACTTC; CDR3aa: CSAAGRLGEQYF
v_gene: TRBV11-2; abundance: many; d_gene: TRBD1; j_gene: TRBJ1-4; CDR3nt: TGTGCCAGCAGCTTAGCTCGACGGACAGGACCTAATGAAAAACTGTTTTTT; CDR3aa: CASSLARRTGPNEKLFF
v_gene: TRBV20-1; abundance: many; d_gene: -; j_gene: TRBJ2-1; CDR3nt: TGCAGTGCCCAATACGCCAATGAGCAGTTCTTC; CDR3aa: CSAQYANEQFF
v_gene: TRBV19; abundance: few; d_gene: -; j_gene: TRBJ1-1; CDR3nt: TGTGCCAGTAGTATGGGCATGAACACTGAAGCTTTCTTT; CDR3aa: CASSMGMNTEAFF
v_gene: TRBV27; abundance: many; d_gene: -; j_gene: TRBJ2-7; CDR3nt: TGTGCCAGCAGTTTGTCCCGGGGAGTGTACGAGCAGTACTTC; CDR3aa: CASSLSRGVYEQYF
v_gene: TRBV18; abundance: few; d_gene: TRBD2; j_gene: TRBJ2-3; CDR3nt: TGTGCCAGCTCACCACCTGCGGGGGGTCGAGATACGCAGTATTTT; CDR3aa: CASSPPAGGRDTQYF
v_gene: TRBV20-1; abundance: many; d_gene: TRBD2; j_gene: TRBJ2-3; CDR3nt: TGCAGTGCTAGAGGTCCGGGGGGGCGGGGCACAGATACGCAGTATTTT; CDR3aa: CSARGPGGRGTDTQYF
v_gene: TRBV12-3/TRBV12-4; abundance: many; d_gene: -; j_gene: TRBJ2-4; CDR3nt: TGTGCCAGCAGTTTTTCAGGCGGCGTTCAGTACTTC; CDR3aa: CASSFSGGVQYF
v_gene: TRBV4-2; abundance: few; d_gene: -; j_gene: TRBJ1-6; CDR3nt: TGTGCCAGCAGCCCCCCGGAGAGCTCCTATAATTCACCCCTCCACTTT; CDR3aa: CASSPPESSYNSPLHF
v_gene: TRBV20-1; abundance: many; d_gene: -; j_gene: TRBJ2-7; CDR3nt: TGCAGTGCTAGAGTGGGCAGAGCCTACGAGCAGTACTTC; CDR3aa: CSARVGRAYEQYF
v_gene: TRBV29-1; abundance: many; d_gene: -; j_gene: TRBJ2-1; CDR3nt: TGCAGCGCCAGGGGACCCAATGAGCAGTTCTTC; CDR3aa: CSARGPNEQFF
v_gene: TRBV5-1; abundance: many; d_gene: -; j_gene: TRBJ2-6; CDR3nt: TGCGCCAGCAGCTTCAAGGGGAGCTCTGGGGCCAACGTCCTGACTTTC; CDR3aa: CASSFKGSSGANVLTF
v_gene: TRBV20-1; abundance: many; d_gene: -; j_gene: TRBJ2-1; CDR3nt: TGCAGTGCCTCAGCCTACACAATCCTGGGCGGTGAGCAGTTCTTC; CDR3aa: CSASAYTILGGEQFF
v_gene: TRBV20-1; abundance: many; d_gene: -; j_gene: TRBJ2-7; CDR3nt: TGCAGTGCTAGAGAGCTAAGGTACGAGCAGTACTTC; CDR3aa: CSARELRYEQYF
v_gene: TRBV10-3; abundance: many; d_gene: TRBD2; j_gene: TRBJ2-1; CDR3nt: TGTGCCATTTCTAGCGGGGTCTACAATGAGCAGTTCTTC; CDR3aa: CAISSGVYNEQFF
v_gene: TRBV20-1; abundance: many; d_gene: TRBD1; j_gene: TRBJ1-2; CDR3nt: TGCAGTGCTAGGGGACAGGGAGGCGATGGCTACACCTTC; CDR3aa: CSARGQGGDGYTF
v_gene: TRBV2; abundance: many; d_gene: TRBD1; j_gene: TRBJ1-1; CDR3nt: TGTGCCAGCAACAGACAGGGGAACACTGAAGCTTTCTTT; CDR3aa: CASNRQGNTEAFF
v_gene: TRBV29-1; abundance: -; d_gene: -; j_gene: TRBJ2-2; CDR3nt: TGCAGCACTGGGGACACCGGGGAGCTGTTTTTT; CDR3aa: CSTGDTGELFF
v_gene: TRBV25-1; abundance: many; d_gene: TRBD1; j_gene: TRBJ1-5; CDR3nt: TGTGCCAGCAGTGGGCAGGGGGGTCAGCCCCAGCATTTT; CDR3aa: CASSGQGGQPQHF
v_gene: TRBV10-3; abundance: many; d_gene: -; j_gene: TRBJ2-7; CDR3nt: TGTGCCATCAGTGAGTCGGGGGGGGCTGTGTCCTACGAGCAGTACTTC; CDR3aa: CAISESGGAVSYEQYF
v_gene: TRBV5-1; abundance: many; d_gene: -; j_gene: TRBJ2-1; CDR3nt: TGCGCCAGCAGCTTGTCCGGTCTTCTCGATGAGCAGTTCTTC; CDR3aa: CASSLSGLLDEQFF
v_gene: TRBV20-1; abundance: many; d_gene: -; j_gene: TRBJ1-4; CDR3nt: TGCAGTGCTCGACCCGGGGGTACGGCTAATGAAAAACTGTTTTTT; CDR3aa: CSARPGGTANEKLFF
v_gene: TRBV5-1; abundance: many; d_gene: -; j_gene: TRBJ1-5; CDR3nt: TGCGCCAGCAGCCACGGGGGGGGAGATCAGCCCCAGCATTTT; CDR3aa: CASSHGGGDQPQHF
v_gene: TRBV5-1; abundance: many; d_gene: -; j_gene: TRBJ2-7; CDR3nt: TGCGCCAGCAGCTCTGCCGGGACCCCGCTCGAGCAGTACTTC; CDR3aa: CASSSAGTPLEQYF
v_gene: TRBV20-1; abundance: many; d_gene: -; j_gene: TRBJ1-6; CDR3nt: TGCAGTGCTCCCAACGGGGACGGGCTATATTCACCCCTCCACTTT; CDR3aa: CSAPNGDGLYSPLHF
v_gene: TRBV5-1; abundance: -; d_gene: -; j_gene: TRBJ2-1; CDR3nt: TGCGCCAGCAGCTTGGGGTGGGATGAGCAGTTCTTC; CDR3aa: CASSLGWDEQFF